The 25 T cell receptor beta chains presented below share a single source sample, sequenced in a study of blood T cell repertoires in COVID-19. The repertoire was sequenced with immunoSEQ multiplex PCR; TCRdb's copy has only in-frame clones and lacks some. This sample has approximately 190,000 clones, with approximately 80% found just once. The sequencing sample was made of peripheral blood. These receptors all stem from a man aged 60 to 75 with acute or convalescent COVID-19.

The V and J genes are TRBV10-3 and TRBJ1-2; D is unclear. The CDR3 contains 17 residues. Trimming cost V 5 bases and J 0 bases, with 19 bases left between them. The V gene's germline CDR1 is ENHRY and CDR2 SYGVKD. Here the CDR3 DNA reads TGTGCCATCAGTAGTTCTATCCTTAGCGGAGCTAACTATGGCTACACCTTC. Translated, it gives CAISSSILSGANYGYTF.

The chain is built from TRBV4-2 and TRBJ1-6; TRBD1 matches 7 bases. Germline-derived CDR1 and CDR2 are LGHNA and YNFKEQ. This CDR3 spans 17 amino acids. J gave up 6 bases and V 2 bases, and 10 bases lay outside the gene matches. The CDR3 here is CASSQIKGAGANSPLHF. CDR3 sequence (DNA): TGTGCCAGCAGCCAAATTAAGGGGGCCGGAGCTAATTCACCCCTCCACTTT.

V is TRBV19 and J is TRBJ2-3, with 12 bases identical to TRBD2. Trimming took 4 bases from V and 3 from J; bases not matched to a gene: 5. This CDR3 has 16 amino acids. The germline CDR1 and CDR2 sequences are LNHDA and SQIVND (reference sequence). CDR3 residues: CASSTSGLAGTDTQYF. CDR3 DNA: TGTGCCAGTAGTACCTCCGGACTAGCGGGAACAGATACGCAGTATTTT.

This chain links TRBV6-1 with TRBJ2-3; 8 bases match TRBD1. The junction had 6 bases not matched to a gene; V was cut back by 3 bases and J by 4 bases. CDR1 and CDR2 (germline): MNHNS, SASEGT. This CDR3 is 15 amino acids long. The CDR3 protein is CASSDGTGFPDTQYF. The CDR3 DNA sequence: TGTGCCAGCAGTGACGGGACAGGCTTTCCAGATACGCAGTATTTT.

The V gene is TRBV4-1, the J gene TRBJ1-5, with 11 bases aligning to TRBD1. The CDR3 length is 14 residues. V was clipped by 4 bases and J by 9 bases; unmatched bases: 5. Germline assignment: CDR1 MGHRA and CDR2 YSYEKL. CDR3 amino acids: CASSRGQGERPQHF. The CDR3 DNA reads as TGCGCCAGCAGCCGGGGACAGGGGGAGCGGCCCCAGCATTTT.

The DNA for the CDR3 is TGTGCCAGCAGACCGACAGGGGTGAACACTGAAGCTTTCTTT. Translated, it gives CASRPTGVNTEAFF. The chain uses TRBV3-1 (or the pseudogene TRBV3-2) and TRBJ1-1, with 8 bases lining up with TRBD1. Trimming removed 6 bases from V and 0 bases from J; junction bases left unmatched: 3. Germline CDR1 is LGHDT and CDR2 is YNNKEL (reference sequence). The CDR3 is made up of 14 amino acids.

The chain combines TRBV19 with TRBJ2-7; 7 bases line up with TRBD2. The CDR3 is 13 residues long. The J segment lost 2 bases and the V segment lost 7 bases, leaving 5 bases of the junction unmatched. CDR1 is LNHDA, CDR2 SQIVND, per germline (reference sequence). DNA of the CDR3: TGTGCCAGTACCAGCGGGGTTCCCTACGAGCAGTACTTC. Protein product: CASTSGVPYEQYF. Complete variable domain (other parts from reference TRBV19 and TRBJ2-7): DGGITQSPKYLFRKEGQNVTLSCEQNLNHDAMYWYRQDPGQGLRLIYYSQIVNDFQKGDIAEGYSVSREKKESFPLTVTSAQKNPTAFYLCASTSGVPYEQYFGPGTRLTVT.

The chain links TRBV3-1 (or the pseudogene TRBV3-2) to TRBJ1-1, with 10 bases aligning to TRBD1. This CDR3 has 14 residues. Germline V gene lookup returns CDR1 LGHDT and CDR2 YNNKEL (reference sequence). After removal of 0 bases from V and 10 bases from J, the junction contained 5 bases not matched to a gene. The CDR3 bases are TGTGCCAGCAGCCAAGATTGGGACAGGGGATTAGCTTTCTTT. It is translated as CASSQDWDRGLAFF.

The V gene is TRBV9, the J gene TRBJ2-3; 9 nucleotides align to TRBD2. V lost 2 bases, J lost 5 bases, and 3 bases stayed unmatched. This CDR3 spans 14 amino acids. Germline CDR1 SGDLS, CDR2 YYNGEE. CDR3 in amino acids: CASSVSGGKDTQYF. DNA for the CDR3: TGTGCCAGCAGCGTTAGCGGGGGCAAAGATACGCAGTATTTT. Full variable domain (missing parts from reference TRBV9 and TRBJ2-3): DSGVTQTPKHLITATGQRVTLRCSPRSGDLSVYWYQQSLDQGLQFLIQYYNGEERAKGNILERFSAQQFPDLHSELNLSSLELGDSALYFCASSVSGGKDTQYFGPGTRLTVL.

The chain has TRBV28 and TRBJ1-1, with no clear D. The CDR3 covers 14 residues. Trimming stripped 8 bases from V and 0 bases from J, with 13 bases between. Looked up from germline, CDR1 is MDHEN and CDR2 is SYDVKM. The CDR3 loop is CASLPLSVNTEAFF. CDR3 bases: TGTGCCAGCCTCCCTTTATCAGTGAACACTGAAGCTTTCTTT.

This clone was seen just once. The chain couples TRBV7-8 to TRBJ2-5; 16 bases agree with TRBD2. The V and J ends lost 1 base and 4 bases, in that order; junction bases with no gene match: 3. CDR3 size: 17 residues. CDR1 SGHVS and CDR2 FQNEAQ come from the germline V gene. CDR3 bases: TGTGCCAGCAGCTTAGGTGGGACTAGCGGGAGGGGAGAGACCCAGTACTTC. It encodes CASSLGGTSGRGETQYF.

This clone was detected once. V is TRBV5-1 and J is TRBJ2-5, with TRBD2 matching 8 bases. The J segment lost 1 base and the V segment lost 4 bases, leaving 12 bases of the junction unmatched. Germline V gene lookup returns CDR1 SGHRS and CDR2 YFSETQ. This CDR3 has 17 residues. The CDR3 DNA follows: TGCGCCAGCAGCACACTAGCGGCCGAAACACTCCAAGAGACCCAGTACTTC. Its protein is CASSTLAAETLQETQYF.

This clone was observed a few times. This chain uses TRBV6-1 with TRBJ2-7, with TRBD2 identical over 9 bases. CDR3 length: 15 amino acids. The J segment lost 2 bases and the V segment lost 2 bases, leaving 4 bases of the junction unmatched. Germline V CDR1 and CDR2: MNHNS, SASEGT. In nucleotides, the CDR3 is TGTGCCAGCAGTGAAATAGCGGGAGTTCCCTACGAGCAGTACTTC. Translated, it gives CASSEIAGVPYEQYF.

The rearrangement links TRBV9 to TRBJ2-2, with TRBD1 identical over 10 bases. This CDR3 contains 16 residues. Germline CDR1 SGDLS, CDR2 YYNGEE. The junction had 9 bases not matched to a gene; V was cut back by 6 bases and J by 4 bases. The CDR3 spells CASKPPGQGSTGELFF. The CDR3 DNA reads TGTGCCAGCAAACCACCGGGACAGGGGAGCACCGGGGAGCTGTTTTTT.

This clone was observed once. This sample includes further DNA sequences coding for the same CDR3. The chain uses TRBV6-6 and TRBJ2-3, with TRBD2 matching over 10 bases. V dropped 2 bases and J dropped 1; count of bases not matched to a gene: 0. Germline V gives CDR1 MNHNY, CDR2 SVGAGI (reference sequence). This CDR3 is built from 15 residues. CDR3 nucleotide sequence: TGTGCCAGCAGTTACGGGACTAGCGGCACAGATACGCAGTATTTT. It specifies CASSYGTSGTDTQYF.

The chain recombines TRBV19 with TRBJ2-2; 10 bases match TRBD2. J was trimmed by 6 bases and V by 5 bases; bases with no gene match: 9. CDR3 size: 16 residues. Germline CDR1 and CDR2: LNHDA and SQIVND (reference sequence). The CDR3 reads CASSRGLAGVAGELFF. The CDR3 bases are TGTGCCAGTAGTCGGGGGCTAGCGGGAGTCGCCGGGGAGCTGTTTTTT.

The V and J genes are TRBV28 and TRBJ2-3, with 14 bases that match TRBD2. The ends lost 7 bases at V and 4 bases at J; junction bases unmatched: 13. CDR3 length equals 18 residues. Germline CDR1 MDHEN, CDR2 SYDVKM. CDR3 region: CASTLRTSGRPVSDTQYF. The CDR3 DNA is TGTGCCAGCACCTTGAGGACTAGCGGGAGGCCCGTGTCAGATACGCAGTATTTT.

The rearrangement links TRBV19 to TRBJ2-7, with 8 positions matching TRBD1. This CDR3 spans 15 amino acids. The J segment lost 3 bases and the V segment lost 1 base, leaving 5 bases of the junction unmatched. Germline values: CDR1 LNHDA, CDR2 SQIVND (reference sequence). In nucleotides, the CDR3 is TGTGCCAGTAGTATAGGGGCAGGGGGCGTCTACGAGCAGTACTTC. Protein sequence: CASSIGAGGVYEQYF.

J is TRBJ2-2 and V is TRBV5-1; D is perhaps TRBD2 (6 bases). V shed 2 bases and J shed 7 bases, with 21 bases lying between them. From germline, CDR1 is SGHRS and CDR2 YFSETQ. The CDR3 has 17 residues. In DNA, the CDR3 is TGCGCCAGCAGCTTACTAGCAAGTTCGGGGTTCGGCGGGGAGCTGTTTTTT. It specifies CASSLLASSGFGGELFF. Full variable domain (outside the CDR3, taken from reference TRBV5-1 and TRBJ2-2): KAGVTQTPRYLIKTRGQQVTLSCSPISGHRSVSWYQQTPGQGLQFLFEYFSETQRNKGNFPGRFSGRQFSNSRSEMNVSTLELGDSALYLCASSLLASSGFGGELFFGEGSRLTVL.

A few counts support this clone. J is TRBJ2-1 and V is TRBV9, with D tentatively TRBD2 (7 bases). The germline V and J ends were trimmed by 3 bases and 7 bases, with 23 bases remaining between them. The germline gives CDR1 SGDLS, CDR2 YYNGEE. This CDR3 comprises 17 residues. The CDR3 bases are TGTGCCAGCAGCGAGCCCGTGGGGGGGCACGATAGAAATGAGCAGTTCTTC. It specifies CASSEPVGGHDRNEQFF.

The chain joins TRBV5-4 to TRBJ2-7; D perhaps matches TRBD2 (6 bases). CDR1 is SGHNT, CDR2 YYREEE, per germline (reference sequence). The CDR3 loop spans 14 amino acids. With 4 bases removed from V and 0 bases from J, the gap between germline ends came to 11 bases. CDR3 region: CASSHGGYSYEQYF. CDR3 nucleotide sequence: TGTGCCAGCAGCCATGGGGGGTACTCCTACGAGCAGTACTTC.

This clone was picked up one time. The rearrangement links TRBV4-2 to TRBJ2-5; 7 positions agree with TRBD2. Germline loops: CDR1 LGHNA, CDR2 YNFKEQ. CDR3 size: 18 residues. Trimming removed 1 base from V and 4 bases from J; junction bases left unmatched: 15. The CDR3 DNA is TGTGCCAGCAGCCAAGGGACTGCGGGAGAGGCAGTAGGAGAGACCCAGTACTTC. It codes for CASSQGTAGEAVGETQYF.

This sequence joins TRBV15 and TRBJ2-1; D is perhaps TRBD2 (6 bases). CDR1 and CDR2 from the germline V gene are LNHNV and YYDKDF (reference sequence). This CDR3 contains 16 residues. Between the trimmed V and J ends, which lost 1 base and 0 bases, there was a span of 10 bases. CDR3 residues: CATSRGGAGSYNEQFF. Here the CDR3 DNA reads TGTGCCACCAGCAGAGGCGGGGCGGGCTCCTACAATGAGCAGTTCTTC.

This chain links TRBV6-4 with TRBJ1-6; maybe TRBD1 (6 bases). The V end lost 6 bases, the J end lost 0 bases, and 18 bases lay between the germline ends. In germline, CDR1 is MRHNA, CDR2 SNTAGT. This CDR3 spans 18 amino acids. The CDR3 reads CASRKPGEQSSYNSPLHF. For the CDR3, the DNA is TGTGCCAGCAGAAAACCAGGGGAACAAAGCTCCTATAATTCACCCCTCCACTTT.

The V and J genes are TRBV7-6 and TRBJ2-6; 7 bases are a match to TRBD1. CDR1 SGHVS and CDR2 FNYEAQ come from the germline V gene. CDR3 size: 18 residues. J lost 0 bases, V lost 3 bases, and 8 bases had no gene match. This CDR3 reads CASSFGAGGYSGANVLTF. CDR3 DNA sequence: TGTGCCAGCAGCTTTGGGGCAGGGGGATACTCTGGGGCCAACGTCCTGACTTTC.